Each of the 19 T cell receptor beta chains below was sequenced from the same sample in a study of T cells in Graves' hyperthyroidism and ophthalmopathy. Template material for amplifying TCR beta CDR3 regions consisted of RNA transcripts. Researchers ran a first-round RT-PCR on the TCR CDR3 using the HTBI primer set. MiXCR, applied by TCRdb to the multiplex PCR reads, yields one record per CDR3 protein. The table includes approximately 690,000 distinct CDR3 sequences, about 15% detected once. Sample: blood. These receptors were taken from a woman between 50 and 59 years old with Graves' ophthalmopathy.

This clonotype has only a few counts. The junction departs from the called germline gene at one end, perhaps through a read error. The chain has TRBV12-3 or TRBV12-4 and TRBJ1-4; no reliable D call. This CDR3 comprises 12 residues. The CDR3 DNA is TGTGCCAGCAGTTTAATGCCAGAAAATCTGTTTTTT. It translates to CASSLMPENLFF.

This clonotype was seen more than once but under ten times. CDR3 sequence: CASSLVGPTYGYTF. The CDR3 bases are TGTGCCAGCAGCTTAGTGGGCCCGACCTATGGCTACACCTTC. This chain links TRBV11-2 with TRBJ1-2; D is unresolved. Germline V gene lookup returns CDR1 SGHAT and CDR2 FQNNGV. Between the trimmed V and J ends, which lost 1 base and 4 bases, there was a span of 10 bases. The CDR3 consists of 14 residues. Full variable domain (outside the CDR3, taken from reference TRBV11-2 and TRBJ1-2): EAGVAQSPRYKIIEKRQSVAFWCNPISGHATLYWYQQILGQGPKLLIQFQNNGVVDDSQLPKDRFSAERLKGVDSTLKIQPAKLEDSAVYLCASSLVGPTYGYTFGSGTRLTVV.

This clonotype was seen repeatedly, ten times or more. The V gene is TRBV7-8, the J gene TRBJ1-5; D call uncertain. Germline V CDR1 and CDR2: SGHVS, FQNEAQ. The CDR3 has 13 amino acids. The V end lost 4 bases, the J end lost 4 bases, and 8 bases lay between the germline ends. In DNA, the CDR3 is TGTGCCAGCAGCTCTGACATTAATCAGCCCCAGCATTTT. The encoded protein is CASSSDINQPQHF. Complete variable domain (other parts from reference TRBV7-8 and TRBJ1-5): GAGVSQSPRYKVAKRGQDVALRCDPISGHVSLFWYQQALGQGPEFLTYFQNEAQLDKSGLPSDRFFAERPEGSVSTLKIQRTQQEDSAVYLCASSSDINQPQHFGDGTRLSIL.

This clonotype was recorded at least ten times. The CDR3 sequence: CASRRTGGRYEQYF. The CDR3 DNA sequence: TGTGCCAGCAGGCGGACAGGGGGCCGATACGAGCAGTACTTC. This chain uses TRBV12-3 or TRBV12-4 with TRBJ2-7; 11 bases fit TRBD1. This CDR3 spans 14 amino acids. V lost 6 bases, J lost 4 bases, and 5 bases stayed unmatched.

The chain couples TRBV12-3 or TRBV12-4 to TRBJ2-1, with a tentative D call TRBD2 (6 bases). Trimming shortened V by 2 bases and J by 14 bases, and 16 bases separated the two germline ends. The CDR3 has 13 amino acids. CDR3 amino acids: CASSLRSSDLEFF. The CDR3 coding sequence is TGTGCCAGCAGTTTAAGGTCTAGCGATTTGGAGTTCTTC.

This clonotype occurred many times. The chain combines TRBV12-3 or TRBV12-4 with TRBJ1-1, with TRBD1 matching 10 bases. V lost 6 bases and J lost 5; bases outside the gene matches: 9. CDR3 length: 15 amino acids. The CDR3 DNA is TGTGCCAGCAGCCTCCGACAGGGGGCGGATACTGAAGCTTTCTTT. This encodes CASSLRQGADTEAFF.

This clonotype has at least ten counts. It may be a read error: a sequence one base away is much more abundant. This chain connects TRBV7-2 to TRBJ1-1; unclear D gene. Trimming left V 2 bases short and J 1 base short, with 5 bases between. Per the germline V gene, CDR1 is SGHTA and CDR2 is FQGNSA. The CDR3 contains 13 residues. This CDR3 reads CASSLPENTEAFF. Written as DNA, the CDR3 is TGTGCCAGCAGCTTACCAGAGAACACTGAAGCTTTCTTT.

The rearrangement joins TRBV2 to TRBJ1-3, with TRBD1 as a possible D gene (5 bases). Germline CDR1 is SNHLY and CDR2 is FYNNEI. The V gene lost 5 bases and the J gene lost 0 bases, with 14 bases spanning the gap. There are 16 residues in the CDR3. This CDR3 is CASSPRGAVSGNTIYF. The CDR3 bases are TGTGCCAGCAGTCCTCGTGGGGCCGTCTCTGGAAACACCATATATTTT.

This clonotype was observed many times. V gene TRBV3-1 combines with J gene TRBJ1-1, with D tentatively TRBD1 (6 bases). V lost 3 bases, J lost 4 bases, and 9 bases lay in between. The CDR3 extends over 13 amino acids. Germline V gene sequence: CDR1 LGHDT, CDR2 YNNKEL (reference sequence). In DNA form, the CDR3 reads TGTGCCAGCAGCCATCGGGGGCTCACTGAAGCTTTCTTT. Residues: CASSHRGLTEAFF.

This clonotype was seen more than once but under ten times. This chain links TRBV27 with TRBJ1-2; the match to TRBD1 covers 10 bases. The germline CDR1 and CDR2 sequences are MNHEY and SMNVEV (reference sequence). This CDR3 is 15 amino acids long. The ends lost 10 bases at V and 2 bases at J; junction bases unmatched: 10. The DNA for the CDR3 is TGTGCCACCGTCCCCCGGACAGGGGGGAACTATGGCTACACCTTC. This codes for CATVPRTGGNYGYTF.

This clonotype was found a few times. This chain joins TRBV6-1 and TRBJ2-2, with no clear D. CDR3 size: 14 residues. Germline V gives CDR1 MNHNS, CDR2 SASEGT. V was clipped by 6 bases and J by 5 bases, with 13 bases between them. The CDR3 spells CASRFGRSTGELFF. The CDR3 nucleotides are TGTGCCAGCAGATTTGGCCGTTCGACCGGGGAGCTGTTTTTT.

The rearrangement links TRBV28 to TRBJ2-1; the match to TRBD2 covers 10 bases. V was pared by 1 base and J by 15 bases, with 21 bases of the junction left unmatched. This CDR3 spans 18 amino acids. Germline-derived CDR1 and CDR2 are MDHEN and SYDVKM. The CDR3 region is CASSLLFWSSGSPGGRFF. The CDR3 nucleotides are TGTGCCAGCAGTTTATTATTTTGGTCTAGCGGGAGCCCGGGTGGACGGTTCTTC.

This clonotype came up many times. The rearrangement links TRBV15 to TRBJ2-5, with D unclear. Trimming took 0 bases from V and 4 from J, leaving 3 bases between them. The V gene's germline CDR1 is LNHNV and CDR2 YYDKDF (reference sequence). CDR3 length: 12 amino acids. The CDR3 DNA follows: TGTGCCACCAGCAGAGATATAGAGACCCAGTACTTC. It encodes CATSRDIETQYF. The complete variable domain, with remaining parts taken from reference TRBV15 and TRBJ2-5, reads DAMVIQNPRYQVTQFGKPVTLSCSQTLNHNVMYWYQQKSSQAPKLLFHYYDKDFNNEADTPDNFQSRRPNTSFCFLDIRSPGLGDTAMYLCATSRDIETQYFGPGTRLLVL.

Ten or more counts support this clonotype. This sequence joins TRBV9 and TRBJ2-1, with D unresolved. There are 19 residues in the CDR3. Looked up from germline, CDR1 is SGDLS and CDR2 is YYNGEE. The germline V and J ends were trimmed by 2 bases and 4 bases, with 25 bases remaining between them. The CDR3 region is CASSVGSGFLAPRYNEQFF. In DNA form, the CDR3 reads TGTGCCAGCAGCGTGGGTTCGGGCTTTTTGGCCCCCCGTTACAATGAGCAGTTCTTC. The whole variable domain, filled in from reference TRBV9 and TRBJ2-1, reads DSGVTQTPKHLITATGQRVTLRCSPRSGDLSVYWYQQSLDQGLQFLIQYYNGEERAKGNILERFSAQQFPDLHSELNLSSLELGDSALYFCASSVGSGFLAPRYNEQFFGPGTRLTVL.

To note about this clonotype: Here the CDR3 omits its conserved ending phenylalanine or tryptophan, so a read error is the likely source. The genes are TRBV19 and TRBJ1-5, with 9 bases matching TRBD1. The CDR3 runs to 14 residues. With 6 bases clipped from V and 6 bases from J, the junction kept 6 bases outside the gene matches. Germline V gene data show CDR1 as LNHDA and CDR2 as SQIVND (reference sequence). CDR3: CASREDRGSQPQHS. CDR3 bases: TGTGCCAGTAGGGAGGACAGGGGAAGTCAGCCCCAGCATTCT.

The rearrangement joins TRBV4-2 to TRBJ2-3; D not certain. The V gene's germline CDR1 is LGHNA and CDR2 YNFKEQ. The CDR3 is made up of 14 amino acids. The V gene lost 0 bases and the J gene lost 2 bases, with 6 bases spanning the gap. The CDR3 spells CASSQEVNTDTQYF. The CDR3 DNA is TGTGCCAGCAGCCAAGAGGTTAACACAGATACGCAGTATTTT.

This clonotype was counted ten times or more. The V gene is TRBV18, the J gene TRBJ2-1; unclear D gene. The CDR3 is made up of 14 amino acids. Germline V gene lookup returns CDR1 KGHSH and CDR2 LQKENI. V was shortened by 3 bases and J by 5 bases, with 11 bases between the two germline ends. The CDR3 DNA reads TGTGCCAGCTCACCTTTTCTGCGAGACAATGAGCAGTTCTTC. This translates into CASSPFLRDNEQFF.

V usage is TRBV7-9 and J usage is TRBJ2-2, with D tentatively TRBD2 (5 bases). The CDR3 contains 15 residues. V dropped 4 bases and J dropped 1 base, with 10 bases sitting between them. Germline values: CDR1 SEHNR, CDR2 FQNEAQ (reference sequence). This CDR3 is CASSSPAGNTGELFF. The CDR3, as DNA: TGTGCCAGCAGCTCCCCTGCGGGGAACACCGGGGAGCTGTTTTTT.

This clonotype appeared many times. This rearrangement joins TRBV2 to TRBJ1-2; unclear D gene. With 6 bases removed from V and 5 bases from J, the gap between germline ends came to 19 bases. This CDR3 region has 15 residues. The germline CDR1 and CDR2 sequences are SNHLY and FYNNEI. This CDR3 reads CASRATTHNSYGYTF. CDR3 bases: TGTGCCAGCAGAGCCACCACGCACAACAGTTATGGCTACACCTTC. Using reference TRBV2 and TRBJ1-2 for the parts outside the CDR3, the full variable domain is EPEVTQTPSHQVTQMGQEVILRCVPISNHLYFYWYRQILGQKVEFLVSFYNNEISEKSEIFDDQFSVERPDGSNFTLKIRSTKLEDSAMYFCASRATTHNSYGYTFGSGTRLTVV.